This TCR beta chain was documented in a study of shared clonotypes between healthy human individuals. Only a few counts were recorded for this clone. The repertoire was sequenced with immunoSEQ multiplex PCR; TCRdb's copy has only in-frame clones and lacks some. The sample includes some 1.4 million clones, about 96% of them seen just once. Trimming removed 5 bases from V and 6 bases from J; junction bases left unmatched: 3. The germline V gene encodes CDR1 SGHTA and CDR2 FQGNSA. The CDR3 contains 12 residues. Material: naive CD4+ T cells sorted from blood. Subset here: CD45RA+ positively selected. The sequence was obtained from a man in his thirties or forties in good health. The V call is TRBV7-2, the J call TRBJ1-2, with TRBD1 matching over 7 bases. The CDR3 loop reads CASSPGTDGYTF. The CDR3 bases are TGTGCCAGCAGCCCCGGGACAGATGGCTACACCTTC.